Following are 19 T cell receptor beta chains from one sample sequenced in a study of a mutant IDH1 vaccine in newly diagnosed glioma. Which antigens these TCRs recognize remains unknown. Regarding time point: week 5, during vaccination. Alongside topical imiquimod, each dose of vaccine comprised 300 ug of mutant IDH1 20-mer peptide. Here immunoSEQ multiplex PCR was the method, and the copy in TCRdb shows in-frame clones only, minus some. The sample lists about 50,000 clones, around four fifths occurring once. The sample here was PBMCs, taken from a glioma patient whose treatment included an IDH1 peptide vaccine. Receptor source: a man aged 50 to 60 with glioma.

This clone showed up just a few times. The chain combines TRBV9 with TRBJ2-1; the match to TRBD1 covers 7 bases. The trim removed 4 bases at V and 2 bases at J, leaving 9 bases unmatched. Germline V CDR1 and CDR2: SGDLS, YYNGEE. This CDR3 has 16 amino acids. CDR3 DNA: TGTGCCAGCAGCCCCGGGACAGCAATAACCTACAATGAGCAGTTCTTC. Translated, it gives CASSPGTAITYNEQFF.

V is TRBV15 and J is TRBJ2-7, with D perhaps given as TRBD1 or TRBD2 (5 bases each). CDR1 is LNHNV and CDR2 is YYDKDF in the germline V gene (reference sequence). This CDR3 contains 14 residues. Trimming cost V 6 bases and J 1 base, with 13 bases left between them. The CDR3 reads CATSQGRGSYEQYF. The DNA for the CDR3 is TGTGCCACCAGTCAGGGACGAGGATCCTACGAGCAGTACTTC.

The chain joins TRBV5-1 to TRBJ1-4; 7 bases match TRBD1. The CDR3 sequence is 15 residues long. Germline V lookup: CDR1 SGHRS, CDR2 YFSETQ. The V and J ends lost 4 bases and 3 bases, in that order; junction bases with no gene match: 6. CDR3 sequence reads: CASSLTGTANEKLFF. CDR3 in DNA: TGCGCCAGCAGCCTGACCGGGACAGCTAATGAAAAACTGTTTTTT.

This clone was seen only a few times. The gene calls are TRBV11-1 and TRBJ2-1; 11 bases match TRBD1. Per the germline V gene, CDR1 is SGHAT and CDR2 is FQDESV (reference sequence). After removal of 4 bases from V and 3 bases from J, the junction contained 2 bases not matched to a gene. CDR3 size: 15 residues. This CDR3 reads CASSSGTGGYNEQFF. For the CDR3, the DNA is TGTGCCAGCAGCTCCGGGACAGGGGGCTACAATGAGCAGTTCTTC. The whole variable domain, remainder taken from reference TRBV11-1 and TRBJ2-1, is EAEVAQSPRYKITEKSQAVAFWCDPISGHATLYWYRQILGQGPELLVQFQDESVVDDSQLPKDRFSAERLKGVDSTLKIQPAELGDSAMYLCASSSGTGGYNEQFFGPGTRLTVL.

This chain links TRBV19 with TRBJ1-2; 7 bases are shared with TRBD1. Germline CDR1 is LNHDA and CDR2 is SQIVND (reference sequence). The CDR3 runs to 13 residues. V lost 4 bases to trimming and J lost 6 bases; unmatched junction nucleotides: 5. The CDR3 region is CASSNRGPHGYTF. The CDR3 DNA reads as TGTGCCAGTAGTAACAGGGGCCCTCATGGCTACACCTTC.

This clone occurred a few times. The identical CDR3 is also encoded by other nucleotide sequences in the sample. The V and J genes are TRBV7-2 and TRBJ2-7, with unresolved D. This CDR3 region has 11 residues. The germline V and J ends were trimmed by 4 bases and 2 bases, with 3 bases remaining between them. Germline CDR1 and CDR2: SGHTA and FQGNSA. The CDR3 DNA is TGTGCCAGCAGCTCAGCCTACGAGCAGTACTTC. Translated: CASSSAYEQYF. Full variable domain (rest looked up from reference TRBV7-2 and TRBJ2-7): GAGVSQSPSNKVTEKGKDVELRCDPISGHTALYWYRQSLGQGLEFLIYFQGNSAPDKSGLPSDRFSAERTGGSVSTLTIQRTQQEDSAVYLCASSSAYEQYFGPGTRLTVT.

The gene calls are TRBV7-9 and TRBJ1-5; tentative D call: TRBD1 (5 bases). The CDR3 loop spans 14 amino acids. Germline loops: CDR1 SEHNR, CDR2 FQNEAQ (reference sequence). V lost 4 bases to trimming and J lost 3 bases, with 10 bases between them. The CDR3 spells CASSSTAINQPQHF. The CDR3 nucleotides read TGTGCCAGCAGCTCGACAGCTATCAATCAGCCCCAGCATTTT.

There are a few counts of this clone. The chain couples TRBV5-1 to TRBJ1-2, with D tentatively TRBD1 (5 bases). CDR1 and CDR2 (germline): SGHRS, YFSETQ. Trimming cost V 0 bases and J 0 bases, with 9 bases left between them. The CDR3 contains 15 residues. For the CDR3, the DNA is TGCGCCAGCAGCTTGGGACAGTTAGCTAACTATGGCTACACCTTC. Residues: CASSLGQLANYGYTF.

This clone ranks as medium-sized. The chain carries TRBV9 and TRBJ2-3; D unresolved. Trimming left V 0 bases short and J 2 bases short, with 1 base between. CDR1 and CDR2 (germline): SGDLS, YYNGEE. The length of the CDR3 is 12 residues. The CDR3 DNA reads as TGTGCCAGCAGCGTAGACACAGATACGCAGTATTTT. It encodes CASSVDTDTQYF. Drawing the rest from reference TRBV9 and TRBJ2-3, the complete variable domain is DSGVTQTPKHLITATGQRVTLRCSPRSGDLSVYWYQQSLDQGLQFLIQYYNGEERAKGNILERFSAQQFPDLHSELNLSSLELGDSALYFCASSVDTDTQYFGPGTRLTVL.

The V gene is TRBV6-5, the J gene TRBJ2-3; no clear D gene. The CDR3 runs to 15 residues. V was clipped by 2 bases and J by 5 bases, with 14 bases between them. Germline V gene sequence: CDR1 MNHEY, CDR2 SVGAGI. The CDR3: CASSYNGRRGDTQYF. The CDR3 DNA reads as TGTGCCAGCAGTTACAATGGACGACGAGGAGATACGCAGTATTTT.

The chain couples TRBV6-4 to TRBJ1-6; the D is unclear. Germline-derived CDR1 and CDR2 are MRHNA and SNTAGT. The CDR3 length is 18 residues. Trimming left V 2 bases short and J 2 bases short, with 16 bases between. This CDR3 reads CASSDAWAATAYNSPLHF. CDR3 bases: TGTGCCAGCAGTGACGCCTGGGCAGCAACCGCCTATAATTCACCCCTCCACTTT.

This clone has a handful of counts. The chain recombines TRBV2 with TRBJ1-6; D ambiguous. Germline CDR1 SNHLY, CDR2 FYNNEI. This CDR3 region has 15 residues. V lost 2 bases and J lost 8, with 13 bases in between. The DNA of the CDR3 is TGTGCCAGCAGTGAATTTGGGGAGCAGGATTCACCCCTCCACTTT. Its translation is CASSEFGEQDSPLHF.

The rearrangement joins TRBV7-2 to TRBJ1-4; the match to TRBD1 covers 9 bases. With 5 bases clipped from V and 8 bases from J, the junction kept 6 bases outside the gene matches. CDR1 is SGHTA, CDR2 FQGNSA, per germline. The CDR3 loop spans 14 amino acids. CDR3 protein: CASSRATGGEKLFF. CDR3 nucleotides: TGTGCCAGCAGCCGAGCGACAGGGGGGGAAAAACTGTTTTTT.

V and J are TRBV30 and TRBJ2-2; D call uncertain. CDR3 length equals 13 residues. CDR1 is GTSNPN and CDR2 is SVGIG in the germline V gene (reference sequence). Trimming stripped 3 bases from V and 6 bases from J, with 11 bases between. DNA of the CDR3: TGTGCCTGGAGGTACCTCGGGTCCGGGGAGCTGTTTTTT. This sequence encodes CAWRYLGSGELFF.

The chain couples TRBV7-2 to TRBJ1-5, with D perhaps matching TRBD1 (5 bases). CDR1 and CDR2 from the germline V gene are SGHTA and FQGNSA. The V end lost 4 bases, the J end lost 4 bases, and 17 bases lay between the germline ends. The CDR3 sequence is 16 residues long. The CDR3 nucleotides are TGTGCCAGCAGCTCCCCTGGGGCGGGAAGAAATCAGCCCCAGCATTTT. It translates to CASSSPGAGRNQPQHF.

The J gene is TRBJ1-6, the V gene TRBV2; D call uncertain. V shed 2 bases and J shed 14 bases, with 13 bases lying between them. The germline CDR1 and CDR2 sequences are SNHLY and FYNNEI. The CDR3 runs 13 residues. This CDR3 reads CASSEWAPWSLHF. The CDR3 DNA follows: TGTGCCAGCAGTGAATGGGCCCCGTGGTCCCTCCACTTT. Drawing the rest from reference TRBV2 and TRBJ1-6, the complete variable domain is EPEVTQTPSHQVTQMGQEVILRCVPISNHLYFYWYRQILGQKVEFLVSFYNNEISEKSEIFDDQFSVERPDGSNFTLKIRSTKLEDSAMYFCASSEWAPWSLHFGNGTRLTVT.

V gene TRBV5-5 combines with J gene TRBJ1-5; D unresolved. Germline V lookup: CDR1 SGHKS, CDR2 YYEKEE (reference sequence). The length of the CDR3 is 13 residues. V was clipped by 1 base and J by 3 bases, with 5 bases between them. The CDR3 region is CASSLSHNQPQHF. CDR3 sequence (DNA): TGTGCCAGCAGCTTGAGCCACAATCAGCCCCAGCATTTT.

This rearrangement joins TRBV29-1 to TRBJ2-5, with D unclear. V was trimmed by 5 bases and J by 2 bases, leaving 12 bases between them. CDR1 is SQVTM and CDR2 is ANQGSEA in the germline V gene. The CDR3 length is 13 residues. CDR3 coding DNA: TGCAGCGTTACCTTGGATCATCAAGAGACCCAGTACTTC. This sequence encodes CSVTLDHQETQYF.

The gene calls are TRBV6-1 and TRBJ1-5; D gene ambiguous. Between the trimmed V and J ends, which lost 1 base and 2 bases, there was a span of 12 bases. There are 16 residues in the CDR3. CDR1 and CDR2 (germline): MNHNS, SASEGT. The CDR3 DNA sequence: TGTGCCAGCAGTGAAGAGATATCTAGGGGCAATCAGCCCCAGCATTTT. Its translation: CASSEEISRGNQPQHF.